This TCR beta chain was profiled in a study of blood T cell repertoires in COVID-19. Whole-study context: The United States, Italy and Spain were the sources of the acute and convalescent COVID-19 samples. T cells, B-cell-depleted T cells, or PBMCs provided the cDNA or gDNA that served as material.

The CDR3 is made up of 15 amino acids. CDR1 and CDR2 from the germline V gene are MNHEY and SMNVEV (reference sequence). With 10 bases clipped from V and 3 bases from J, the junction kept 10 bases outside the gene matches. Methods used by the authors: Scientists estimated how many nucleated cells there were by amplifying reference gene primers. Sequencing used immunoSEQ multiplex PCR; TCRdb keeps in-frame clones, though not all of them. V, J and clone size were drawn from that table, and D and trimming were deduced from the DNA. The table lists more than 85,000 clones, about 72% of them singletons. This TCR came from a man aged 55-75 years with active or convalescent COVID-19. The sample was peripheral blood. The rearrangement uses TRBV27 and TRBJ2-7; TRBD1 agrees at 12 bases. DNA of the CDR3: TGTGCCACCCGCCCCGGGACAGGGGGCGTCTACGAGCAGTACTTC. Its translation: CATRPGTGGVYEQYF.